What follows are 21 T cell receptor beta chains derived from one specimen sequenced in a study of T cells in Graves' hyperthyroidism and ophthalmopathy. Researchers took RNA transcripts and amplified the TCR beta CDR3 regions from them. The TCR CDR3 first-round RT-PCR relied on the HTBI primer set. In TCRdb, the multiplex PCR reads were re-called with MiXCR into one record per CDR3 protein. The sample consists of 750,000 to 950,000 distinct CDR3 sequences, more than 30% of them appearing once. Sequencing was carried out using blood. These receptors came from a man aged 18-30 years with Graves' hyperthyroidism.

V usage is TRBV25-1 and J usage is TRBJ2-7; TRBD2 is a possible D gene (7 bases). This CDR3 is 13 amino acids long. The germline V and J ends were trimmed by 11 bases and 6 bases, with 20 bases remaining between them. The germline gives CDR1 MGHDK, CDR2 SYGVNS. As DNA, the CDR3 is TGTGCCGAAAGACGGGGGGCCAAGAGCGAGCAGTACTTC. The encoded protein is CAERRGAKSEQYF.

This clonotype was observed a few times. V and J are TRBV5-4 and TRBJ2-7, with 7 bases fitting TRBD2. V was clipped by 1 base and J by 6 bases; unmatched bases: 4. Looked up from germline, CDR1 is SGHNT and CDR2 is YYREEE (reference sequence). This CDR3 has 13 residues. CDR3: CASSLKERGEQYF. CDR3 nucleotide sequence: TGTGCCAGCAGCTTGAAGGAGCGGGGCGAGCAGTACTTC.

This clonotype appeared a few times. The CDR3 reads CASSLGPRAEATEAFF. CDR3 coding DNA: TGTGCCAGCAGCTTGGGCCCCCGGGCAGAGGCCACTGAAGCTTTCTTT. The gene calls are TRBV5-4 and TRBJ1-1; D is undetermined. The CDR3 contains 16 residues. V lost 0 bases, J lost 4 bases, and 16 bases lay in between. Germline V gene data show CDR1 as SGHNT and CDR2 as YYREEE (reference sequence).

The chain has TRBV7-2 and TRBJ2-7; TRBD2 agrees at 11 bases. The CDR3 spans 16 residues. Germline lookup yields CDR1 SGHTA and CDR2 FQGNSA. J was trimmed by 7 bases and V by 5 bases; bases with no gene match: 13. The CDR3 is CASSARTGLAGKEQYF. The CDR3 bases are TGTGCCAGCAGCGCCAGAACAGGACTAGCGGGTAAAGAGCAGTACTTC. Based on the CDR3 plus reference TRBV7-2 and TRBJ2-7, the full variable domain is GAGVSQSPSNKVTEKGKDVELRCDPISGHTALYWYRQSLGQGLEFLIYFQGNSAPDKSGLPSDRFSAERTGGSVSTLTIQRTQQEDSAVYLCASSARTGLAGKEQYFGPGTRLTVT.

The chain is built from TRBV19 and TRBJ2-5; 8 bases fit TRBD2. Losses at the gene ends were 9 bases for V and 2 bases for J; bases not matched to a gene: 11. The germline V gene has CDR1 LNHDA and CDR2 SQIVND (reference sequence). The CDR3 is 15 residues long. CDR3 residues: CASSERGLLQETQYF. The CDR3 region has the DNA TGTGCCAGCTCAGAGCGGGGGCTCCTACAAGAGACCCAGTACTTC.

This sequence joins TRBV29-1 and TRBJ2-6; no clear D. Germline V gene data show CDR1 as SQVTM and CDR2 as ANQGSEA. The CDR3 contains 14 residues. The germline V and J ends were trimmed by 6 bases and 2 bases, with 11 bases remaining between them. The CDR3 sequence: CSVAGPTGANVLTF. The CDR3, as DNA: TGCAGCGTCGCTGGACCGACTGGGGCCAACGTCCTGACTTTC. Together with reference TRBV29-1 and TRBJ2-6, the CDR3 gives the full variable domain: SAVISQKPSRDICQRGTSLTIQCQVDSQVTMMFWYRQQPGQSLTLIATANQGSEATYESGFVIDKFPISRPNLTFSTLTVSNMSPEDSSIYLCSVAGPTGANVLTFGAGSRLTVL.

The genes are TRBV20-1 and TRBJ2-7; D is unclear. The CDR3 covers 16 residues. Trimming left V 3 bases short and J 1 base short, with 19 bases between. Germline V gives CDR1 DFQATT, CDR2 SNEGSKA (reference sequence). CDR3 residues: CSASRLTYQRSYEQYF. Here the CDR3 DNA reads TGCAGTGCTAGCCGGCTTACCTACCAACGATCCTACGAGCAGTACTTC.

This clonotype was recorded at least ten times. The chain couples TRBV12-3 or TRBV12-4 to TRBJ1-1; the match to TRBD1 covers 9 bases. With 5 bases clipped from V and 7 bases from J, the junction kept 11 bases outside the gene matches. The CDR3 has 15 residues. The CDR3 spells CASSGVWDREVEAFF. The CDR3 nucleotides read TGTGCCAGCAGTGGCGTGTGGGACAGGGAGGTTGAAGCTTTCTTT.

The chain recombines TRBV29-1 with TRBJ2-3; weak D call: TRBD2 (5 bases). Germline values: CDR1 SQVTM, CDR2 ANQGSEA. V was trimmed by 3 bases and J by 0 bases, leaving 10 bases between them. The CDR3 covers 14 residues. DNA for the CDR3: TGCAGCGTTGATGCTAGCTCTAGCACAGATACGCAGTATTTT. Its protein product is CSVDASSSTDTQYF.

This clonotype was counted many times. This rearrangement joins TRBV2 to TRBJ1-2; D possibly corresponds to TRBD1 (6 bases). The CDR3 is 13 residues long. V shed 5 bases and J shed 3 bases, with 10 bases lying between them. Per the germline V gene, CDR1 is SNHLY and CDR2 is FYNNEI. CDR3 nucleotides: TGTGCCAGCAGTAAAGGGGGGGACTATGGCTACACCTTC. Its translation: CASSKGGDYGYTF.

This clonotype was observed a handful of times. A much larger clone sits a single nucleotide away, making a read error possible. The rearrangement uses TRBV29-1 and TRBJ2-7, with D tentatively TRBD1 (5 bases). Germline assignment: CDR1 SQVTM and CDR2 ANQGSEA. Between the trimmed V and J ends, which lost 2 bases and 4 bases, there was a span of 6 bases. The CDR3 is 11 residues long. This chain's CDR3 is CSVEKGYEQYF. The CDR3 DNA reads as TGCAGCGTTGAAAAGGGGTACGAGCAGTACTTC.

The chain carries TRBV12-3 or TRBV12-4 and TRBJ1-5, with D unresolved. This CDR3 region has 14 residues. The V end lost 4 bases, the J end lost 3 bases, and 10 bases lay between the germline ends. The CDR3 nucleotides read TGTGCCAGCAGTTGGCGGACGGTCAATCAGCCCCAGCATTTT. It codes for CASSWRTVNQPQHF.

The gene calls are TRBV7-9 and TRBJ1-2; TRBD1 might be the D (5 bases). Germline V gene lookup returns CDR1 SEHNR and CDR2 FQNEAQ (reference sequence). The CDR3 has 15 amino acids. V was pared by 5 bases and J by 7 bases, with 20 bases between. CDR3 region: CASSPVLGDYCGYTF. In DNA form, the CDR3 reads TGTGCCAGCAGCCCGGTCTTGGGGGACTACTGTGGCTACACCTTC.

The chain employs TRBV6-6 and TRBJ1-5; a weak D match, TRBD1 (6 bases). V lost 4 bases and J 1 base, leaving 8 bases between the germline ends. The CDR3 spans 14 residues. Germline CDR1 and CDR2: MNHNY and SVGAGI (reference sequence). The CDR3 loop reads CASSFDRSNQPQHF. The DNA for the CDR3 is TGTGCCAGCAGTTTTGACAGGAGCAATCAGCCCCAGCATTTT.

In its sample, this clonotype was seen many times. As DNA, the CDR3 is TGTGCCAGCAGCACCCAGGGTAATTCACCCCTCCACTTT. Protein product: CASSTQGNSPLHF. This chain connects TRBV7-9 to TRBJ1-6, with a weak D call TRBD1 (5 bases). CDR1 and CDR2 (germline): SEHNR, FQNEAQ (reference sequence). The CDR3 has 13 residues. V shed 5 bases and J shed 6 bases, with 8 bases lying between them. The full variable domain, rest sourced from reference TRBV7-9 and TRBJ1-6, is DTGVSQNPRHKITKRGQNVTFRCDPISEHNRLYWYRQTLGQGPEFLTYFQNEAQLEKSRLLSDRFSAERPKGSFSTLEIQRTEQGDSAMYLCASSTQGNSPLHFGNGTRLTVT.

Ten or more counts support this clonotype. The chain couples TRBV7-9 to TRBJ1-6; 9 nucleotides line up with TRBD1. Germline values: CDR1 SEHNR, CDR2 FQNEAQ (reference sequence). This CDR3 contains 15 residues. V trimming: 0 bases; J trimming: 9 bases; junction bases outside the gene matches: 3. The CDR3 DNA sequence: TGTGCCAGCAGCTTAGCGGACAGGGGAATTTCACCCCTCCACTTT. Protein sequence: CASSLADRGISPLHF.

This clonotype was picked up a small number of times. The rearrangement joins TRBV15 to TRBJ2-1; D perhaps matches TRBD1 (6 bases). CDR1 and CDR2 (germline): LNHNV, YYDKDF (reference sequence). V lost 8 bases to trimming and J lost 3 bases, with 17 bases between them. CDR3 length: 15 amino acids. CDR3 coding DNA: TGTGCCACCGCCGAAGGGGCAGGGGACTACAATGAGCAGTTCTTC. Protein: CATAEGAGDYNEQFF.

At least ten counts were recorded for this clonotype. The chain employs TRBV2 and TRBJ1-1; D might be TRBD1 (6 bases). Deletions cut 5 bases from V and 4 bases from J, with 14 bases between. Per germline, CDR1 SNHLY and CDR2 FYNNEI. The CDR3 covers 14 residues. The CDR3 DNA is TGTGCCAGCAGTTGGACGGGGGCGGGCACTGAAGCTTTCTTT. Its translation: CASSWTGAGTEAFF.

The CDR3 DNA reads TGTGCCAGTAGTATGTGGGACAGTTCGACTGAAGCTTTCTTT. This codes for CASSMWDSSTEAFF. V and J are TRBV19 and TRBJ1-1, with TRBD1 identical over 7 bases. CDR3 length equals 14 residues. The V segment lost 3 bases and the J segment 5 bases; nucleotides outside the gene matches: 6. Germline assignment: CDR1 LNHDA and CDR2 SQIVND (reference sequence).

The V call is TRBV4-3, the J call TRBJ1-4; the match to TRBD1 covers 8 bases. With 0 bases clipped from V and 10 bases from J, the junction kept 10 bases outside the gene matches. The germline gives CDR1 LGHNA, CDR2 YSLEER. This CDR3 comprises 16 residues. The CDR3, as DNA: TGCGCCAGCAGCCAAGATAAAGCAGGACAGGGAGGAAAACTGTTTTTT. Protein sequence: CASSQDKAGQGGKLFF.

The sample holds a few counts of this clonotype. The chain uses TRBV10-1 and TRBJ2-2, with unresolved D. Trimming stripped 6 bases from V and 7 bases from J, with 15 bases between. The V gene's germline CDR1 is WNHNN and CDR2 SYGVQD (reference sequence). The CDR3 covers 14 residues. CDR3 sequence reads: CASSPQSAFGELFF. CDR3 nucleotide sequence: TGCGCCAGCAGCCCACAGTCGGCGTTCGGGGAGCTGTTTTTT.